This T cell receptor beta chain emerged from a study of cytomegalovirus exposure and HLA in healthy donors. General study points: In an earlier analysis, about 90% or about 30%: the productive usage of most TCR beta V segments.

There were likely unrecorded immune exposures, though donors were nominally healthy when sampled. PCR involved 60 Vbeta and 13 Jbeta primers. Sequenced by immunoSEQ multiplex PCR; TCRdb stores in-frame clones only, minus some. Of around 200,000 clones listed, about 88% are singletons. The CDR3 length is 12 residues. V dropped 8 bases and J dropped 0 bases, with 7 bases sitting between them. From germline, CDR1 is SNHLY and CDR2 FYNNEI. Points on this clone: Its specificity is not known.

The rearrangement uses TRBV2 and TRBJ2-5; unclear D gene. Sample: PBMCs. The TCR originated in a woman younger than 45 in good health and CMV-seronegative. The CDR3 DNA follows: TGTGCCAGCCGCAGATACCAAGAGACCCAGTACTTC. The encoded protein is CASRRYQETQYF.